This T cell receptor beta chain was sequenced in a study of T cells in Graves' hyperthyroidism and ophthalmopathy. In its sample, this clonotype was seen many times. The target antigen is unknown. Study-level results: The model foresaw ophthalmopathy a median roughly 6.6 months prior to onset.

Germline CDR1 SEHNR, CDR2 FQNEAQ (reference sequence). V was shortened by 6 bases and J by 3 bases, with 15 bases between the two germline ends. This CDR3 is built from 14 residues. Patients were excluded because of uncontrolled infection, other autoimmune disease, pregnancy or lactation. The authors obtained PBMCs from around 11 ml of fresh peripheral blood. TCR beta CDR3 sequences were amplified from RNA transcripts. TCR CDR3 regions were first amplified by RT-PCR with HTBI primers. TCRdb passed the multiplex PCR reads through MiXCR, listing each CDR3 protein once. In the table there are around 300,000 distinct CDR3 sequences, about an eighth of which are singletons.

This chain uses TRBV7-9 with TRBJ2-7; no clear D gene. This clonotype was obtained from a woman in her thirties or forties with Graves' ophthalmopathy. The specimen was blood. CDR3 bases: TGTGCCAGCAGTGCCGTGGGATCAAGCTACGAGCAGTACTTC. Its protein product is CASSAVGSSYEQYF.